A selection of T cell receptor beta chains follows, all from one sample in a study of T cells in Graves' hyperthyroidism and ophthalmopathy. TCRdb fed the multiplex PCR reads into MiXCR, producing one record per CDR3 protein. Of approximately 350,000 distinct CDR3 sequences listed, about 16% are singletons. Sequencing was performed on blood. The receptors derive from a woman in her sixties or seventies with Graves' ophthalmopathy. The CDR3 runs from the conserved cysteine through the conserved F or W. The D gene is left open where the match is weak. Where a row states a size, it is once, few, many or the class of an expanded clone; other rows omit it.

TRBV29-1	TRBJ2-2	TRBD2	NA	17	TGCAGCGTTGAGGGGCTAGCGGGAGGGCCGGACGCCGGGGAGCTGTTTTTT	CSVEGLAGGPDAGELFF
TRBV12-3/TRBV12-4	TRBJ1-5	TRBD1	many	17	TGTGCCAGCAGTTTTATCACAGGGGGTGGTATCAATCAGCCCCAGCATTTT	CASSFITGGGINQPQHF
TRBV7-9	TRBJ2-7	NA	few	12	TGTGCCAGCAGCCGTGTTGAGGGCGAGCAGTACTTC	CASSRVEGEQYF
TRBV4-1	TRBJ1-1	NA	few	15	TGCGCCAGCAGCCAAGTGGCAGGACTGAACACTGAAGCTTTCTTT	CASSQVAGLNTEAFF
TRBV6-2/TRBV6-3	TRBJ2-5	NA	many	12	TGTGCCAGCAGCTGGGGGGACGAGACCCAGTACTTC	CASSWGDETQYF
TRBV28	TRBJ2-1	TRBD2	many	15	TGTGCCAGCAGTTTCGCCGGGAGGGCCTACAATGAGCAGTTCTTC	CASSFAGRAYNEQFF
TRBV13	TRBJ2-7	TRBD2	many	15	TGTGCCAGCAGCTCCCGGGGTAGCGGGAGGTACGAGCAGTACTTC	CASSSRGSGRYEQYF
TRBV24-1	TRBJ2-2	TRBD2	NA	13	TGTGCCACCGTAGCGGGATCGGCCGGGGAGCTGTTTTTT	CATVAGSAGELFF
TRBV20-1	TRBJ2-7	NA	many	10	TGCAGTGCTAGGGGGTATCGGCAGTACTTC	CSARGYRQYF
TRBV6-2/TRBV6-3	TRBJ2-7	TRBD1	many	13	TGTGCCAGCAGTTGGGGACAGGGCTACGAGCAGTACTTC	CASSWGQGYEQYF
TRBV29-1	TRBJ2-2	NA	few	15	TGCAGCGTTCGGCCTCGGGGCTCGAACACCGGGGAGCTGTTTTTT	CSVRPRGSNTGELFF
TRBV19	TRBJ2-5	TRBD2	few	14	TGTGCCACTTCCGGGGGACTAGCGCGAGAGACCCAGTACTTC	CATSGGLARETQYF
TRBV2	TRBJ2-2	NA	NA	15	TGTGCCAGCAGTGAGCGAACTACGAACACCAGGGAGCTGTTTTTT	CASSERTTNTRELFF
TRBV6-6	TRBJ2-3	TRBD2	few	19	TGTGCCAGCAGTTACTCCCTCGCGGGAGGACGTCATAAAACAGATACGCAGTATTTT	CASSYSLAGGRHKTDTQYF
TRBV6-4	TRBJ2-3	TRBD2	NA	16	TGTGCCAGCAGTGAAGAGACTAGCGGGAGATTAGATACGCAGTATTTT	CASSEETSGRLDTQYF
TRBV10-3	TRBJ1-2	NA	NA	16	TGTGCCATCAGTGAGTCGACGGGGCCCGGAGGCTATGGCTACACCTTC	CAISESTGPGGYGYTF
TRBV9	TRBJ2-7	TRBD1	NA	17	TGTGCCAGCAGCGTAGGAATTGGGACAGGGGGGTCCTACGAGCAGTACTTC	CASSVGIGTGGSYEQYF
TRBV30	TRBJ2-2	NA	many	11	TGTGCCTGGGAGGAGACCGGGGAGCTGTTTTTT	CAWEETGELFF
TRBV3-1	TRBJ2-5	NA	NA	13	TGTGCCAGCAGCCTCCTCTCTGAGGGGACCCAGTACTTC	CASSLLSEGTQYF
TRBV7-9	TRBJ1-3	TRBD1	NA	17	TGTGCCACCAGAGATGGGACAGGGATCATCTCTGGAAACACCATATATTTT	CATRDGTGIISGNTIYF
TRBV7-7	TRBJ2-7	NA	few	13	TGTGCTAGCAGCCGACATGGGACCTACGAGCAGTACTTC	CASSRHGTYEQYF
TRBV6-1	TRBJ2-7	NA	many	13	TGTGCCAGCAGGCACCGGGACAACTACGAGCAGTACTTC	CASRHRDNYEQYF
TRBV5-1	TRBJ2-1	TRBD2	few	15	TGCGCCAGCAGCGGGACTAGCGGGACCGTGAGTAATCTGTTCTTC	CASSGTSGTVSNLFF
TRBV4-1	TRBJ1-1	NA	few	14	TGCGCCAGCAGCCACACTCTTCTGGACGGTGAAGCTTTCTTT	CASSHTLLDGEAFF
TRBV20-1	TRBJ2-7	NA	many	14	TGCAGTGCTAGAGATCCCCCTGGTCTCTACGAGCAGTACTTC	CSARDPPGLYEQYF
TRBV10-2	TRBJ1-5	NA	many	14	TGCGCCAGCAGTGAGACAGGGAGTATTCAGCCCCAGCATTTT	CASSETGSIQPQHF
TRBV4-1	TRBJ2-7	TRBD2	few	14	TGCGCCAGCGCTGAGCGGGAGTCCACCTACGAGCAGTACTTC	CASAERESTYEQYF
TRBV6-1	TRBJ2-7	NA	many	12	TGTGCCACACGCCGGACTCCATACGAGCAGTACTTC	CATRRTPYEQYF
TRBV27	TRBJ2-1	TRBD2	many	17	TGTGCCAGCAGCAAAAGGACTAGCGGGAGTACCTACAATGAGCAGTTCTTC	CASSKRTSGSTYNEQFF
TRBV9	TRBJ2-1	TRBD2	few	16	TGTGCCAGCAGCCTCCAGCGGGAGCTACCCCCCAATGAGCAGTTCTTC	CASSLQRELPPNEQFF
TRBV28	TRBJ2-2	NA	few	16	TGTGCCAGCAGTTTCGAGAGAGTAGTCGACACCGGGGAGCTGTTTTTT	CASSFERVVDTGELFF
TRBV12-3/TRBV12-4	TRBJ2-1	TRBD1	many	15	TGTGCCAGCAGTTTTTCAGGGGGCGGCTACAATGAGCAGTTCTTC	CASSFSGGGYNEQFF
TRBV6-1	TRBJ2-7	TRBD1	few	16	TGTGCCAGCAGTGTATACTCCCGGGACAGGGGTTACGAGCAGTACTTC	CASSVYSRDRGYEQYF
TRBV9	TRBJ2-2	NA	NA	17	TGTGCCAGCAGCGTTTACAGCAGACTCGCGAACACCGGGGAGCTGTTTTTT	CASSVYSRLANTGELFF
TRBV7-2	TRBJ2-3	NA	many	15	TGTGCCAGCAGCTTAGATTATGTAGGGATCGGGACCCAGTATTTT	CASSLDYVGIGTQYF
TRBV12-3/TRBV12-4	TRBJ2-3	NA	many	17	TGTGCCAGCAGTCCCTCCGGGGCCGGTCCGAGCACAGATACGCAGTATTTT	CASSPSGAGPSTDTQYF
TRBV28	TRBJ1-3	NA	few	13	TGTGCCAGCTTGGGACGGCTTTCCGACACCATATATTTT	CASLGRLSDTIYF
TRBV27	TRBJ2-3	NA	many	14	TGTGCCAGCAGTCCCGGGACCGAAACAGATACGCAGTATTTT	CASSPGTETDTQYF
TRBV6-1	TRBJ2-1	TRBD2	many	15	TGTGCCAGCAGGGACATGGGACTAGCGGGCCATGAGCAGTTCTTC	CASRDMGLAGHEQFF
TRBV27	TRBJ2-7	NA	many	16	TGTGCCAGCAGTTTAATTGGGGGACGACGGGGGTACGAGCAGTACTTC	CASSLIGGRRGYEQYF
TRBV29-1	TRBJ2-1	TRBD1	many	13	TGCAGCGTTGAAGGGGACAGGGACGATGAGCAGTTCTTC	CSVEGDRDDEQFF
TRBV12-3/TRBV12-4	TRBJ2-7	TRBD2	many	12	TGTGCCAGCAGTTGGACTAGCGGCGAGCAGTACTTC	CASSWTSGEQYF
TRBV20-1	TRBJ1-5	NA	NA	15	TGCAGTGCCAGCGGGGAAGAGCTCGGCAATCAGCCCCAGCATTTT	CSASGEELGNQPQHF
TRBV5-5	TRBJ2-7	TRBD1	few	16	TGTGCCAGCAGCTTGGTTTACAGGGGCCTCTCCTACGAGCAGTACTTC	CASSLVYRGLSYEQYF
TRBV20-1	TRBJ2-3	NA	NA	16	TGCAGTGCTAGAGATCTGGGCAGGTCCCAGCCAGATACGCAGTATTTT	CSARDLGRSQPDTQYF
TRBV10-2	TRBJ2-1	TRBD2	many	15	TGCGCCAGCAGTCCCGCGCCTAGCGGGAATGGTGAGCAGTTCTTC	CASSPAPSGNGEQFF
TRBV7-2	TRBJ1-2	TRBD1	many	15	TGTGCCAGCAGATTAGGGGTACGGACAGGAAGCGGCTACACCTTC	CASRLGVRTGSGYTF
TRBV4-2	TRBJ2-5	NA	few	15	TGTGCCAGCAGCCGATCCGCGGGCCCCCAAGAGACCCAGTACTTC	CASSRSAGPQETQYF
TRBV12-3/TRBV12-4	TRBJ2-4	NA	many	13	TGTGCCAGCAGTCCTCGGGGTCCATACATTCAGTACTTC	CASSPRGPYIQYF
TRBV13	TRBJ2-3	TRBD2	few	16	TGTGCCAGCAGCTCAGCCGGGACTAGCGGCACAGATACGCAGTATTTT	CASSSAGTSGTDTQYF
TRBV20-1	TRBJ2-7	TRBD2	many	15	TGCAGTGCTTCCGATAGCGGGAGGAATACCTACGAGCAGTACTTC	CSASDSGRNTYEQYF
TRBV19	TRBJ1-1	NA	few	15	TGTGCCAGTAGCTCGAGGGGCCCCATGAACACTGAAGCTTTCTTT	CASSSRGPMNTEAFF
TRBV28	TRBJ2-1	TRBD2	many	12	TGTGCCAGCAGATATCCTAGCGGCAAGCAGTTCTTC	CASRYPSGKQFF
TRBV2	TRBJ2-1	NA	many	15	TGTGCCAGCAGAGATACAGGGTTCGAGTTGGATGAGCAGTTCTTC	CASRDTGFELDEQFF
TRBV7-3	TRBJ2-1	NA	few	13	TGTGCCAGCAGCTTAGAAGTCTACAATGAGCAGTTCTTC	CASSLEVYNEQFF